In its sample, the clone carrying this T cell receptor beta chain was seen many times. The antigen is unknown. TCRdb processed the PCR reads anew with MiXCR; each CDR3 protein has one entry. The data show some 680,000 distinct CDR3 sequences, about 25% seen once. V was pared by 6 bases and J by 7 bases, with 9 bases between. The CDR3 runs 11 residues. Germline lookup yields CDR1 MNHEY and CDR2 SVGAGI. The sample is drawn from a study of molecular identifiers for immune sequencing clone quantification. Overall study: The replicate experiment used RNA from 20,000 or 100,000 naive CD8 cells. This RNA was split into five aliquots, and four of them were sequenced. General study results and limits: Identical barcode-sharing TCR molecules could lead to underestimated sizes for highly expanded clones. Researchers reportedly could pick up spiked Jurkat TCR RNA from one cell mixed into over 900,000 naive cells.

The CD8+CD4-CCR7+CD45RA+ phenotype defined the sorted naive CD8 T cells. This TCR was sampled from a human donor in good health. Some libraries in this study had Jurkat cell RNA spiked in. The sample consisted of naive CD8+ T cells from blood, with Jurkat cell RNA spiked in. Subset specified: FACS-sorted CD8+CD4-CCR7+CD45RA+ naive T cells. This rearrangement joins TRBV6-5 to TRBJ2-5, with D hard to call. The CDR3 here is CASSSMGTQYF. CDR3 bases: TGTGCCAGCAGCTCCATGGGGACCCAGTACTTC.